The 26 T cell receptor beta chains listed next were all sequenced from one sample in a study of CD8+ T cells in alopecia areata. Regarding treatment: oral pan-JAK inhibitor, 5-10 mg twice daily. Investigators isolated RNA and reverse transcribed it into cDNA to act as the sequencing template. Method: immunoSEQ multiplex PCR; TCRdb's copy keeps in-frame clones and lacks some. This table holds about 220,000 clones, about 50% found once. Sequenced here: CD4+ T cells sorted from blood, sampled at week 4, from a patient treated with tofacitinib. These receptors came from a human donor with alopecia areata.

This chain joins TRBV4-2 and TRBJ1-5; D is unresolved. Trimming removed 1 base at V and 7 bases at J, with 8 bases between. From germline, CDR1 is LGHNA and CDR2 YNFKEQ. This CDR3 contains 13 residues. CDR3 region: CASSQGFTQPQHF. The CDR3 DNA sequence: TGTGCCAGCAGCCAAGGTTTTACCCAGCCCCAGCATTTT.

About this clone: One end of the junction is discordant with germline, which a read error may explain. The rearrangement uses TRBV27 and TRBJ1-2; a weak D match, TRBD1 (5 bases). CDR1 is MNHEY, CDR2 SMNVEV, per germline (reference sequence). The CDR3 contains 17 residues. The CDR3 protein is CASSLSGSTPQYYGYTF. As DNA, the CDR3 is TGTGCCAGCAGTCTATCAGGGTCCACCCCTCAATACTATGGCTACACCTTC.

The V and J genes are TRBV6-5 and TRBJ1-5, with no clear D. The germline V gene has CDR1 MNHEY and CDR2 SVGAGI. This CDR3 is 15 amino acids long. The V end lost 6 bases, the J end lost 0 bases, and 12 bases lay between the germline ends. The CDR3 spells CASSPTSDSNQPQHF. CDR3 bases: TGTGCCAGCAGCCCAACAAGTGATAGCAATCAGCCCCAGCATTTT.

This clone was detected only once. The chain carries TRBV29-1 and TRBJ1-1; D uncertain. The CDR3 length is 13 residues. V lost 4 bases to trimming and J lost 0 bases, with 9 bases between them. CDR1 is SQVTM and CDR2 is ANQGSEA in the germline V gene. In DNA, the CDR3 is TGCAGCGTTGTTCTGAGAATGAACACTGAAGCTTTCTTT. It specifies CSVVLRMNTEAFF.

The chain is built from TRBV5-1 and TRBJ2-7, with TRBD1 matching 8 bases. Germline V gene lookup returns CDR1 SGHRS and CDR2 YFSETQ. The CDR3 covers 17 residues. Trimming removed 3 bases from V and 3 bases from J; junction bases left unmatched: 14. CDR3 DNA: TGCGCCAGCAGCTCGCCCCGGGACAGGCAACCCTACTACGAGCAGTACTTC. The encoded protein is CASSSPRDRQPYYEQYF.

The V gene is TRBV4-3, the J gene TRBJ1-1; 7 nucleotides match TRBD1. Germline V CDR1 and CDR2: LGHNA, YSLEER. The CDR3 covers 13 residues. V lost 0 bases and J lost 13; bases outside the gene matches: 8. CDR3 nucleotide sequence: TGCGCCAGCAGCCAAGAGGGGAGGGGGCCAGGTTTCTTT. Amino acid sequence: CASSQEGRGPGFF.

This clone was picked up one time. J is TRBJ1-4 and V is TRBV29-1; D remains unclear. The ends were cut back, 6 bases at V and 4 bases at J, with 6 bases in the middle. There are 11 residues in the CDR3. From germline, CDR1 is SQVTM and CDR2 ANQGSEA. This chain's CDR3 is CSVQDNEKLFF. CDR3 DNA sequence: TGCAGCGTCCAGGATAATGAAAAACTGTTTTTT.

The CDR3 here is CATSRPDGRAQYF. In nucleotides, the CDR3 is TGTGCCACCAGCAGGCCCGACGGTAGGGCCCAGTACTTC. This chain links TRBV15 with TRBJ2-5, with unresolved D. CDR1 is LNHNV and CDR2 is YYDKDF in the germline V gene (reference sequence). V was pared by 3 bases and J by 9 bases, with 14 bases between. This CDR3 is built from 13 residues.

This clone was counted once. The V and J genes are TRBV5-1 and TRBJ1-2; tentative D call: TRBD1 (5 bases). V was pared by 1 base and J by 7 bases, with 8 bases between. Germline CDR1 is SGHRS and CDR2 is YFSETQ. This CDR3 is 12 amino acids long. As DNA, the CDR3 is TGCGCCAGCAGCTTGTCAGGGACTGGCTACACCTTC. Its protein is CASSLSGTGYTF.

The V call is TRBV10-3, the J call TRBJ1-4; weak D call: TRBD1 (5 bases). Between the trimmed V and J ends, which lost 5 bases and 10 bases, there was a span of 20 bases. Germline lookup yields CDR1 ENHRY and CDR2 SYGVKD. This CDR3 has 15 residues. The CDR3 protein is CAISRDEASVRKLFF. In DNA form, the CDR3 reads TGTGCCATCAGTCGGGACGAAGCCTCCGTCCGAAAACTGTTTTTT.

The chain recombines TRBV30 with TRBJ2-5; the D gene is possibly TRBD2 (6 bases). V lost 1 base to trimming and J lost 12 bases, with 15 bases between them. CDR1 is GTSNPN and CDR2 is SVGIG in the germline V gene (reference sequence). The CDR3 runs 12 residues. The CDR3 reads CAWSASPGSKYF. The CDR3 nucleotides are TGTGCCTGGAGTGCCTCCCCCGGGAGCAAGTACTTC.

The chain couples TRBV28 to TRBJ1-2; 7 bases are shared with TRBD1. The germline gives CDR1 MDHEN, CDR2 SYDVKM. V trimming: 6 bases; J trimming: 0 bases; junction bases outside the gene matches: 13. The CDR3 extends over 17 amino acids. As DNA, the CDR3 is TGTGCCAGCAGGGTAACAGGGGAGAGCCTAACTAACTATGGCTACACCTTC. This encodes CASRVTGESLTNYGYTF.

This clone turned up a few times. The CDR3 loop reads CASSYVSHEQYF. The CDR3 nucleotides are TGTGCCAGCAGCTACGTCAGCCACGAGCAGTACTTC. The chain is built from TRBV11-3 and TRBJ2-7; D unclear. Germline CDR1 reads SGHNT; CDR2 reads YENEEA. This CDR3 is 12 amino acids long. Trimming stripped 4 bases from V and 5 bases from J, with 9 bases between.

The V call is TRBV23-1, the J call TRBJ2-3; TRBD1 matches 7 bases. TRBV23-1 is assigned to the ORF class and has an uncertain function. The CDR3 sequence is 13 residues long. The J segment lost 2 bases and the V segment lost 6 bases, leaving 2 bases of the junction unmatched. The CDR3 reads CASRTGNTDTQYF. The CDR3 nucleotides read TGCGCCAGCAGGACAGGGAACACAGATACGCAGTATTTT.

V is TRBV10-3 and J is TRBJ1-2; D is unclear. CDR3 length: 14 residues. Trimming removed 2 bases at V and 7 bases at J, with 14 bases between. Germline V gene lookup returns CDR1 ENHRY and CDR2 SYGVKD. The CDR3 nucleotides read TGTGCCATCAGTGAGCTCCAGGAAGCAAGTGGCTACACCTTC. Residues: CAISELQEASGYTF.

CDR3: CASSPEDRPNTEAFF. Here the CDR3 DNA reads TGTGCCAGCAGTCCGGAGGACAGGCCGAACACTGAAGCTTTCTTT. V usage is TRBV28 and J usage is TRBJ1-1; 7 positions match TRBD1. The CDR3 has 15 amino acids. V lost 5 bases, J lost 1 base, and 7 bases stayed unmatched. Looked up from germline, CDR1 is MDHEN and CDR2 is SYDVKM.

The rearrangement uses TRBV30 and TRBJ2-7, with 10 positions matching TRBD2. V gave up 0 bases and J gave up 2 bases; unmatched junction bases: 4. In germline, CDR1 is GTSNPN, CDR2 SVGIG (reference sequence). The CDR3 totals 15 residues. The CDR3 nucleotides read TGTGCCTGGAGTGTTAATAGCGGGGGGCCCTACGAGCAGTACTTC. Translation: CAWSVNSGGPYEQYF.

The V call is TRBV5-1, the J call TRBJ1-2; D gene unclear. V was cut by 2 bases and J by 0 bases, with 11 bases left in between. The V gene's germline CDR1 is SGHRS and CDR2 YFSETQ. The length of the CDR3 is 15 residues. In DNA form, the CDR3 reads TGCGCCAGCAGCTTTAGAAGCGACTCTAACTATGGCTACACCTTC. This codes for CASSFRSDSNYGYTF.

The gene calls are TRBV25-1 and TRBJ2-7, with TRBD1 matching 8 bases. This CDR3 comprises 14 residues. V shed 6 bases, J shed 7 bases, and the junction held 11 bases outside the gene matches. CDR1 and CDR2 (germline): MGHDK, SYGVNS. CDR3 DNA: TGTGCCAGCAGGGGGGGACAGGAGATCCTAGAGCAGTACTTC. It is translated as CASRGGQEILEQYF.

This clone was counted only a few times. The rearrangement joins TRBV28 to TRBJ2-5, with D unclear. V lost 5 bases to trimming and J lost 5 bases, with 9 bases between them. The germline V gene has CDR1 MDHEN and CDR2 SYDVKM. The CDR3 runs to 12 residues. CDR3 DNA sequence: TGTGCCAGCAGTCTAATCGGGGAGACCCAGTACTTC. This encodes CASSLIGETQYF.

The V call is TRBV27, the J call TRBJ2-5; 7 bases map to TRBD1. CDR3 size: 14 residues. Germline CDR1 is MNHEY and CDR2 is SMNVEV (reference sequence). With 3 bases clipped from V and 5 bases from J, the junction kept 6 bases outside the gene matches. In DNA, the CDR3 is TGTGCCAGCAGTTTTTTAGGGGGCGACGAGACCCAGTACTTC. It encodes CASSFLGGDETQYF.

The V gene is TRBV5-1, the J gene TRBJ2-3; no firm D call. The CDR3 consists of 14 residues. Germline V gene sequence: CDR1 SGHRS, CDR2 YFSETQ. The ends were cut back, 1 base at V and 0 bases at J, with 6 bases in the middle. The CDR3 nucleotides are TGCGCCAGCAGCTTGTCCGGTAGCACAGATACGCAGTATTTT. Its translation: CASSLSGSTDTQYF.

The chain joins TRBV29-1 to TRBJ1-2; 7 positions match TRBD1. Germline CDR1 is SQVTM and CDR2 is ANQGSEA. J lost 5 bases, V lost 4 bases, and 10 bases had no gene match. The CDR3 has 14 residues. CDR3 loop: CSVVFVRTGYGYTF. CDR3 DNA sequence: TGCAGCGTTGTATTCGTACGGACAGGATATGGCTACACCTTC.

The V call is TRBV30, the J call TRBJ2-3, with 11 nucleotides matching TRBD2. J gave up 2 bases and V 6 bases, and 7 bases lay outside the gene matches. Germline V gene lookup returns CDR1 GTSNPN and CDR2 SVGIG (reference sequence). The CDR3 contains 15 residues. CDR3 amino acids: CACKTSGVSTDTQYF. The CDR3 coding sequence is TGTGCCTGCAAGACTAGCGGGGTGTCCACAGATACGCAGTATTTT.

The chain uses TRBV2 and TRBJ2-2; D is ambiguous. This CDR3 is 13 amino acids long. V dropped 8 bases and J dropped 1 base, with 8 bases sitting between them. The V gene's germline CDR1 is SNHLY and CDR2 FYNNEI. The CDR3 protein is CASHRENTGELFF. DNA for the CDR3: TGTGCCAGCCATAGGGAGAACACCGGGGAGCTGTTTTTT.

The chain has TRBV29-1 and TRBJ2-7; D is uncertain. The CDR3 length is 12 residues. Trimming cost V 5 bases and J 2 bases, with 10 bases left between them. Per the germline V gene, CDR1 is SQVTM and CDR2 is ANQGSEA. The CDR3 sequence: CSVLASTYEQYF. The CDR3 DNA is TGCAGCGTTCTCGCCTCAACCTACGAGCAGTACTTC.